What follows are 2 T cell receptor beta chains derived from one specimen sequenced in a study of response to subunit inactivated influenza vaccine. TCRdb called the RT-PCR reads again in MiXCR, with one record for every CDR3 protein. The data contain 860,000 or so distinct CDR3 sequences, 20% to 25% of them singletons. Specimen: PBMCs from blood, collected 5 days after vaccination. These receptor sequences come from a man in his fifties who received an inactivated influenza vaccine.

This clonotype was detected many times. CDR3 sequence (DNA): TGTGCCAGCAGCTTAGCGGGAGGGATGGATACGCAGTATTTT. Translation: CASSLAGGMDTQYF. The chain links TRBV7-2 to TRBJ2-3, with TRBD2 matching over 7 bases. This CDR3 region has 14 residues. Germline CDR1 reads SGHTA; CDR2 reads FQGNSA. The ends lost 0 bases at V and 6 bases at J; junction bases unmatched: 3.

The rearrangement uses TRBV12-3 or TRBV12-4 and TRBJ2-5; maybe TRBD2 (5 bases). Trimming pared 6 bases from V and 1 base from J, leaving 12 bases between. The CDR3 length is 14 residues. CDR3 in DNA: TGTGCCAGCAGATTAAGCGGTAGCCAAGAGACCCAGTACTTC. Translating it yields CASRLSGSQETQYF.